This entry is about one T cell receptor (beta chain). Primers used in a second PCR of roughly 7 to 11 cycles were a sample-barcoded 5' primer and a J-beta primer mix. TCRdb fed the 5' RACE reads into MiXCR, producing one record per CDR3 protein. The table lists about 1.8 million distinct CDR3 sequences, around 48% of them singletons. The source of the sample is a study of blood T cells in healthy people across ages. Sequenced input: blood. The receptor was derived from a woman aged 35 to 49 in good health.

The CDR3 sequence: CSARGSQDGRNSPLHF. The CDR3 DNA reads TGCAGTGCTAGAGGGTCCCAGGATGGTCGTAATTCACCCCTCCACTTT. The chain joins TRBV20-1 to TRBJ1-6; D is ambiguous. Germline-derived CDR1 and CDR2 are DFQATT and SNEGSKA (reference sequence). The germline V and J ends were trimmed by 1 base and 6 bases, with 16 bases remaining between them. There are 16 residues in the CDR3.